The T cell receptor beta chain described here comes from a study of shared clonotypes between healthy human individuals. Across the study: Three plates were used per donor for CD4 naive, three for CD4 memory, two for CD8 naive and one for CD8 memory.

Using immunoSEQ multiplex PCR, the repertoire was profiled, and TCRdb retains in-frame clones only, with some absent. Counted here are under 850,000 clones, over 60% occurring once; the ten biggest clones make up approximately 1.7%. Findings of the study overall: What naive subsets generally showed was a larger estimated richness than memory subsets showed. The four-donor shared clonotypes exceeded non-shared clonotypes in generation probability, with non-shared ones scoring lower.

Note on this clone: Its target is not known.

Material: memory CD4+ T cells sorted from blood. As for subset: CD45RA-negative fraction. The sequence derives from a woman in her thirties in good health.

CDR3 sequence (DNA): TGCGCCAGCTCCGGACAGGGGGCTATCGATGAGCAGTTCTTC. Translating it yields CASSGQGAIDEQFF. The chain combines TRBV10-2 with TRBJ2-1; TRBD1 agrees at 11 bases. V gave up 8 bases and J gave up 8 bases; unmatched junction bases: 8. Germline loops: CDR1 WSHSY, CDR2 SAAADI. This CDR3 has 14 residues.